Below are 8 T cell receptor beta chains sequenced from a single sample in a study of blood T cell repertoires in COVID-19. TCRdb's table, derived via immunoSEQ multiplex PCR, lists solely in-frame clones and lacks some. The repertoire has some 240,000 clones, 90% of them found once; the top ten carry roughly 2%. Input material: peripheral blood. Every receptor here comes from an older woman with COVID-19, enrolled during active disease.

This clone was recorded only once. CDR3 sequence reads: CASSPLRDKDGYTF. CDR3 sequence (DNA): TGTGCCAGCAGCCCCCTCCGGGACAAAGATGGCTACACCTTC. This chain joins TRBV7-9 and TRBJ1-2; perhaps TRBD1 as D (6 bases). The length of the CDR3 is 14 residues. The V and J ends lost 5 bases and 6 bases respectively, with 16 bases between them. CDR1 and CDR2 from the germline V gene are SEHNR and FQNEAQ (reference sequence). Full variable domain (missing parts from reference TRBV7-9 and TRBJ1-2): DTGVSQNPRHKITKRGQNVTFRCDPISEHNRLYWYRQTLGQGPEFLTYFQNEAQLEKSRLLSDRFSAERPKGSFSTLEIQRTEQGDSAMYLCASSPLRDKDGYTFGSGTRLTVV.

The J gene is TRBJ2-5, the V gene TRBV28; tentative D call: TRBD1 (6 bases). V lost 2 bases to trimming and J lost 4 bases, with 8 bases between them. There are 13 residues in the CDR3. The germline gives CDR1 MDHEN, CDR2 SYDVKM. For the CDR3, the DNA is TGTGCCAGCAGTTTAGGGGGCCGAGAGACCCAGTACTTC. This translates into CASSLGGRETQYF.

The rearrangement links TRBV7-9 to TRBJ1-6; D uncertain. This CDR3 spans 12 amino acids. Germline assignment: CDR1 SEHNR and CDR2 FQNEAQ (reference sequence). V dropped 3 bases and J dropped 8 bases, with 5 bases sitting between them. The CDR3 coding sequence is TGTGCCAGCAGCTTCGGGGATTCACCCCTCCACTTT. It encodes CASSFGDSPLHF. The full variable domain, in which reference TRBV7-9 and TRBJ1-6 provide the parts outside the CDR3, is DTGVSQNPRHKITKRGQNVTFRCDPISEHNRLYWYRQTLGQGPEFLTYFQNEAQLEKSRLLSDRFSAERPKGSFSTLEIQRTEQGDSAMYLCASSFGDSPLHFGNGTRLTVT.

In its sample, this clone was seen once. The genes are TRBV6-4 and TRBJ2-2, with TRBD1 matching 9 bases. This CDR3 comprises 15 residues. J lost 7 bases, V lost 6 bases, and 9 bases had no gene match. The germline CDR1 and CDR2 sequences are MRHNA and SNTAGT. The CDR3 loop is CASSKEQGANGELFF. As DNA, the CDR3 is TGTGCCAGCAGCAAGGAACAGGGGGCCAACGGGGAGCTGTTTTTT.

A note on this clone: One junction end disagrees with the germline gene, perhaps due to a read error. The chain couples TRBV3-1 (or the pseudogene TRBV3-2) to TRBJ1-1; TRBD1 matches at 8 bases. The germline gives CDR1 LGHDT, CDR2 YNNKEL (reference sequence). The CDR3 has 13 residues. The CDR3 DNA reads as TGTGCCAGCGGCCAGGGGGCTGGTACTGAAGCTTTCTTT. Its translation is CASGQGAGTEAFF.

The J gene is TRBJ2-7, the V gene TRBV5-6; possibly TRBD1 for D (7 bases). Per germline, CDR1 SGHDT and CDR2 YYEEEE. This CDR3 is built from 14 residues. CDR3 sequence reads: CATGEAGGSYEQYF. CDR3 in DNA: TGTGCTACTGGGGAGGCAGGGGGTTCCTACGAGCAGTACTTC.

The chain has TRBV5-1 and TRBJ2-1; 9 bases fit TRBD1. Germline V gene data show CDR1 as SGHRS and CDR2 as YFSETQ. The CDR3 is made up of 17 amino acids. V shed 7 bases and J 8 bases; nucleotides not matched to a gene: 19. DNA of the CDR3: TGCGCCAGCGGCTCAGTTCGGGACAGGGTCCTATCGGATGAGCAGTTCTTC. This codes for CASGSVRDRVLSDEQFF.

The chain links TRBV6-5 to TRBJ1-1; tentative D call: TRBD1 (6 bases). CDR3 length: 14 amino acids. Trimming took off 6 bases at V and 5 bases at J, with 16 bases between the two ends. The germline V gene encodes CDR1 MNHEY and CDR2 SVGAGI. The CDR3 DNA follows: TGTGCCAGCAGCGGACCGGGGGGGCTGACTGAAGCTTTCTTT. This encodes CASSGPGGLTEAFF.